This TCR beta chain was identified in a study of a mutant IDH1 vaccine in newly diagnosed glioma (dated by TCRdb to the early 2020s). Regarding the research as a whole: Vaccination was initiated 4-6 weeks after radiotherapy alone, or concurrently with temozolomide cycles in the chemotherapy-containing groups. Peripheral blood was collected at six visits: V03 (baseline), V05, V07, V10, V12 and V13. Of the approximately 33 treated patients, approximately 62% were male and approximately 38% were female, and the mean age was 40.4 years. For exploratory analyses, longitudinal TCRB deep sequencing was carried out in about 25 treated patients wherever samples were available. Prior to enrollment, patients had been given standard therapy consisting of radiotherapy alone, temozolomide alone, or radiochemotherapy with temozolomide, with the combination given to most patients. Visit V12 was the week-35 safety follow-up and visit V13 was the week-47 end of study.

Spanning cysteine to phenylalanine, the CDR3 consists of 14 amino acids. The retained sequence is limited to the CDR3, 42 bases, with the frame set at the first base. The junction shows trimming of 0 bases on V and 8 bases on J, plus 11 bases between the germline ends. The germline V gene (reference sequence) supplies CDR1 SGHNT and CDR2 YYREEE. The paper's findings and limits, for the study overall: The authors noted that analyses of patient blood samples could not be reproduced because of sample limitations. Availability determined which PBMC samples were chosen for TCRB deep sequencing. Vaccine-induced immune responses across multiple MHC alleles were detected in 93.3% of patients. No apparent relationship was observed between pseudoprogression and alterations in the top peripheral T cell clonotypes detected by TCRB sequencing.

As concerns this clone: Its antigen remains unidentified. Nothing much larger sits one base from this clone, and base qualities are not available.

The sample's time point, from its label and the paper: week 47, end of study. Each vaccine dose was 300 ug of a 20-mer mutant IDH1 peptide in Montanide, given subcutaneously with topical imiquimod. Eight vaccinations were administered to patients in weeks 1, 3, 5, 7, 11, 15, 19 and 23, corresponding to visits V03 through V10. Newly diagnosed WHO grade 3 or 4 IDH1-mutant astrocytomas showing loss of nuclear ATRX were present in the donors. The samples were drawn from NOA16, a multicentre, single-arm, open-label phase I trial in Germany that tested a mutant IDH1 peptide vaccine in humans for the first time. Genomic DNA for TCRB sequencing was extracted from EDTA blood using the DNeasy Blood and Tissue Kit. Library preparation used the immunoSEQ multiplex PCR assay. Rearranged TCR beta chain sequences were amplified using the hsTCRB Kit according to the manufacturer's protocol. Sequencing of TCRB libraries was carried out on an Illumina MiSeq. As for the original processing: Demultiplexing, trimming and gene mapping were performed with the kit vendor's proprietary platform. In its TCRdb copy, this immuneACCESS table keeps in-frame sequences only and misses some clones. Where compared with another copy, unresolved V genes explain less than half of these, and the others have no known cause. V and J calls plus clone size are reproduced from that table; the DNA served to infer D and trimming. This sample is represented by roughly 32,000 clones; approximately 90% of them were singletons. Over 2% of the sample comes from the top ten.

Specimen: PBMCs, collected from a glioma patient whose treatment included an IDH1 peptide vaccine. This TCR derives from a man between 40 and 49 years old with glioma. The sequence is built from TRBV5-4 and TRBJ1-4; TRBD1 is a possible D gene, resting on 6 matching bases. This receptor carries the CDR3 CASSLAGVGEKLFF. The sequenced DNA is TGTGCCAGCAGCTTGGCAGGGGTGGGGGAAAAACTGTTTTTT.